This T cell receptor (beta chain) appears in the sequencing data of a study of shared clonotypes between healthy human individuals. It was across several immunoSEQ plates that each subset's genomic DNA was evenly split. Profiling relied on immunoSEQ multiplex PCR, and the TCRdb table lists in-frame clones only, not all of them. The data show fewer than 850,000 clones, with around 91% seen just once and roughly 36% held by the top ten. About this clone: Its antigen is still unknown.

The ends lost 3 bases at V and 7 bases at J; junction bases unmatched: 11. Germline CDR1 MGHRA, CDR2 YSYEKL. The CDR3 is 15 amino acids. Whole-study findings and limits: Unshared clonotypes carried lower generation probabilities than those common to all four donors.

The chain is built from TRBV4-1 and TRBJ2-7, with TRBD1 matching 8 bases. This clonotype was sampled from a man aged 18 to 35 in good health. Some clones in this sample may be carry-over from other donors' samples. Sequenced sample: memory CD8+ T cells from PBMCs. The subset denotes: CD45RO+ cells pooled with CCR7-negative TemRA cells. The CDR3 region is CASSHGTGPTREQYF. The CDR3 DNA reads as TGCGCCAGCAGCCACGGGACAGGCCCTACGAGGGAGCAGTACTTC.